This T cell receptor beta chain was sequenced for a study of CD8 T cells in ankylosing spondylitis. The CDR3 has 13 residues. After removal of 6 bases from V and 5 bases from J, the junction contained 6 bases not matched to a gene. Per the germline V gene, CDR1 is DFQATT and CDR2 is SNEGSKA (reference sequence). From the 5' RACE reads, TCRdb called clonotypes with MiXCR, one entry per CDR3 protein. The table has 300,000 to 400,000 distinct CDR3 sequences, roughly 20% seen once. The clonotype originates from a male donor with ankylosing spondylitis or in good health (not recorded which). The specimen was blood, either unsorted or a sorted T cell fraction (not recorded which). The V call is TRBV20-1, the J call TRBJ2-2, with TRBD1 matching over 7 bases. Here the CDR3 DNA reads TGCAGTGCCACCAAGGGGGCGACCGGGGAGCTGTTTTTT. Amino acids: CSATKGATGELFF.